The rows below give T cell receptor beta chains drawn from one sample of a study of shared clonotypes between healthy human individuals. TCRdb keeps only in-frame clones here, not all; method: immunoSEQ multiplex PCR. This sample has 2 million to 2.5 million clones, with less than 95% found just once. Sequencing was performed on naive CD4+ T cells from PBMCs. The receptors shown here come from a man aged 18 to 30 in good health. Some clones in this sample may be carry-over from other donors' samples. Each CDR3 is given with its conserved first and last residue. D genes are given only for firm matches. The size entry is marked missing in some rows and otherwise reads once, few, many or a size class.

clone size | J gene | D gene | V gene | CDR3 DNA | CDR3 protein
NA | TRBJ1-2 | NA | TRBV6-5 | TGTGCCAGCACCTCCCTTTTCGTGGGCTATGGCTACACCTTC | CASTSLFVGYGYTF
NA | TRBJ1-2 | NA | TRBV18 | TGTGCCAGCTCACAAAATAGGGTCGGGCATGGCTACACCTTC | CASSQNRVGHGYTF
NA | TRBJ2-7 | NA | TRBV11-3 | TGTGCCAGCAGCCCAGGGGGGGGCGAGCAGTACTTC | CASSPGGGEQYF
NA | TRBJ2-1 | NA | TRBV7-8 | TGTGCCAGCAGCTTAGCGAATCTAGTGGATGAGCAGTTCTTC | CASSLANLVDEQFF
NA | TRBJ1-1 | NA | TRBV7-9 | TGTGCCAGCAGCGCGGTTGGCACTGAAGCTTTCTTT | CASSAVGTEAFF
NA | TRBJ1-5 | TRBD1 | TRBV7-2 | TGTGCCAGCAGCTTAAGGACAGGCCTTAGCAATCAGCCCCAGCATTTT | CASSLRTGLSNQPQHF
NA | TRBJ1-5 | TRBD1 | TRBV6-1 | TGTGCCAGCAGGCCACAGGGGGATCAGCCCCAGCATTTT | CASRPQGDQPQHF
NA | TRBJ1-5 | NA | TRBV27 | TGTGCCAGCAGTCCCCTGGGGGGGAATCAGCCCCAGCATTTT | CASSPLGGNQPQHF
NA | TRBJ1-1 | TRBD1 | TRBV7-9 | TGTGCCAGCAGCTTAGGGACAGGGGACCCGAACACTGAAGCTTTCTTT | CASSLGTGDPNTEAFF
NA | TRBJ1-1 | NA | TRBV6-5 | TGTGCCAGCAGTTTCGCCTCGTTCACTGAAGCTTTCTTT | CASSFASFTEAFF
NA | TRBJ2-1 | TRBD2 | TRBV7-2 | TGTGCCAGCAGCCTAATGGGACTAGCGGACCCCCCGGTCTTC | CASSLMGLADPPVF
once | TRBJ2-5 | NA | TRBV4-1 | TGCGCCAGCAGCCAATCTGTCAGGGTCCAAGAGACCCAGTACTTC | CASSQSVRVQETQYF
NA | TRBJ2-3 | TRBD1 | TRBV18 | TGTGCCAGCTCACGAGGACAGGGGGCAGATACGCAGTATTTT | CASSRGQGADTQYF
NA | TRBJ1-4 | TRBD1 | TRBV9 | TGTGCCAGCAGCGTGGACAGGGGGCCCGAAAAACTGTTTTTT | CASSVDRGPEKLFF
NA | TRBJ1-1 | NA | TRBV5-1 | TGCGCCAGCAGACCCGGGACACCGAACACTGAAGCTTTCTTT | CASRPGTPNTEAFF
few | TRBJ1-1 | NA | TRBV6-5 | TGTGCCAGCAGTCGGGGACGGATGAACACTGAAGCTTTCTTT | CASSRGRMNTEAFF
few | TRBJ1-3 | NA | TRBV7-9 | TGTGCCAGCAGCTTCAGCGGAAACACCATATATTTT | CASSFSGNTIYF
NA | TRBJ1-1 | NA | TRBV7-2 | TGTGCCAGCAGCTTAGGCTCGTCCTGGGGAGCTTTCTTT | CASSLGSSWGAFF
NA | TRBJ2-1 | TRBD2 | TRBV5-1 | TGCGCCAGCTATAGACTAGCGGGAGGCTACAATGAGCAGTTCTTC | CASYRLAGGYNEQFF
NA | TRBJ2-5 | NA | TRBV28 | TGTGCCAGCAGTAGATCCGGGACCCCGCTAGAGACCCAGTACTTC | CASSRSGTPLETQYF
NA | TRBJ2-2 | NA | TRBV6-1 | TGTGCCAGCAGTGTTCAGGGCCGGAACACCGGGGAGCTGTTTTTT | CASSVQGRNTGELFF
NA | TRBJ2-7 | NA | TRBV7-8 | TGTGCCAGCAGCTCCAGACCGGTGCCCACATCCTACGAGCAGTACTTC | CASSSRPVPTSYEQYF
NA | TRBJ1-2 | NA | TRBV28 | TGTGCCAGCAGTCGACTTGGCAGGGCTGAGGATGGCTACACCTTC | CASSRLGRAEDGYTF
once | TRBJ2-3 | NA | TRBV15 | TGTGCCACCAGCAGAGATCTAAGTTACACAGATACGCAGTATTTT | CATSRDLSYTDTQYF
NA | TRBJ1-5 | TRBD1 | TRBV18 | TGTGCCAGCTCACCGATCGGACAGGCTAGCAATCAGCCCCAGCATTTT | CASSPIGQASNQPQHF
NA | TRBJ2-3 | NA | TRBV28 | TGTGCCAGTTCCTCCTGGAGGGGGGGGAGCACAGATACGCAGTATTTT | CASSSWRGGSTDTQYF
NA | TRBJ2-3 | TRBD2 | TRBV5-4 | TGTGCCAGCAGCCCCCCAGGCGGGAGGGACACAGATACGCAGTATTTT | CASSPPGGRDTDTQYF
NA | TRBJ2-7 | NA | TRBV5-1 | TGCGCCAGCAGCTTGCGAACGGACAAAGCCTACGAGCAGTACTTC | CASSLRTDKAYEQYF
few | TRBJ2-5 | NA | TRBV2 | TGTGCCAGCAGGGAAGGCGAGACCCAGTACTTC | CASREGETQYF
NA | TRBJ2-7 | TRBD2 | TRBV7-2 | TGTGCCAGCAGCCGGAGCGGGACTAGCGGACTATACGAGCAGTACTTC | CASSRSGTSGLYEQYF
NA | TRBJ2-1 | NA | TRBV5-1 | TGCGCCAGCAGCTTGGTACAGAACTACAATGAGCAGTTCTTC | CASSLVQNYNEQFF
NA | TRBJ1-2 | NA | TRBV5-5 | TGTGCCAGCACCATTCCGGGGGGGAAATGGAGTGGCTACACCTTC | CASTIPGGKWSGYTF
NA | TRBJ1-5 | NA | TRBV7-8 | TGTGCCAGCAGCCAGGGGTCCAGGGACAATCAGCCCCAGCATTTT | CASSQGSRDNQPQHF
NA | TRBJ2-7 | NA | TRBV7-9 | TGTGCCAGCAGCCACGTCGACAGTTACGAGCAGTACTTC | CASSHVDSYEQYF
NA | TRBJ1-1 | NA | TRBV5-1 | TGCGCCAGCAGCTTGGGCCGGGCCGCTGAAGCTTTCTTT | CASSLGRAAEAFF
NA | TRBJ1-3 | NA | TRBV5-1 | TGCGCCAGCGGCGGGGGCGCGGAAGGAAACACCATATATTTT | CASGGGAEGNTIYF
NA | TRBJ1-2 | TRBD1 | TRBV7-9 | TGTGCCAGCAGCTACGGACAGGGAGCTGGCTACACCTTC | CASSYGQGAGYTF
NA | TRBJ2-3 | NA | TRBV25-1 | TGTGCCAGCAGTGAAGGGTCGACAGATACGCAGTATTTT | CASSEGSTDTQYF
NA | TRBJ1-1 | NA | TRBV27 | TGTGCCAGCAGTTTATTCGGGGGAGGGACTGAAGCTTTCTTT | CASSLFGGGTEAFF
few | TRBJ1-4 | NA | TRBV4-1 | TGCGCCAGCAGCCAAGGGACCCATTTTGGAGAAAAACTGTTTTTT | CASSQGTHFGEKLFF
NA | TRBJ2-7 | NA | TRBV9 | TGTGCCAGCAGCCCCAACATACGGGCAGTCTACGAGCAGTACTTC | CASSPNIRAVYEQYF
NA | TRBJ1-5 | TRBD1 | TRBV7-3 | TGTGCCAGCAGCCCGCAGACAGGGGATCAGCCCCAGCATTTT | CASSPQTGDQPQHF
NA | TRBJ1-1 | NA | TRBV7-3 | TGTGCCAGCAGCTCTGCTACGAGCACTGAAGCTTTCTTT | CASSSATSTEAFF
NA | TRBJ2-5 | NA | TRBV7-6 | TGTGCCAGCAGCTTAGCGGCAGGGCAAGAGACCCAGTACTTC | CASSLAAGQETQYF
NA | TRBJ2-7 | NA | TRBV30 | TGTGCCTGGTCGGACTACACCTACGAGCAGTACTTC | CAWSDYTYEQYF
few | TRBJ1-4 | NA | TRBV30 | TGTGCCTGGACGACCCCGGGAGAAAAACTGTTTTTT | CAWTTPGEKLFF
NA | TRBJ2-1 | NA | TRBV5-4 | TGTGCCAGCAGCGCGGTTGACGACAATGAGCAGTTCTTC | CASSAVDDNEQFF
NA | TRBJ2-3 | TRBD2 | TRBV27 | TGTGCCAGCAGTTTACGACTAGCGGGGGCCACAGATACGCAGTATTTT | CASSLRLAGATDTQYF
NA | TRBJ2-1 | TRBD2 | TRBV9 | TGTGCCAGCAGTCCCTCTGCGGGAGGAAATGAGCAGTTCTTC | CASSPSAGGNEQFF
NA | TRBJ1-1 | NA | TRBV29-1 | TGCAGCGTTGAAAGTGGGAACACTGAAGCTTTCTTT | CSVESGNTEAFF
NA | TRBJ1-2 | NA | TRBV6-1 | TGTGCCAGCAGCGCGACTAGTATCTATGGCTACACCTTC | CASSATSIYGYTF
NA | TRBJ1-2 | NA | TRBV6-5 | TGTGCCAGCAGTTACTCGAGGCAGAGTGGTAGTGGCTACACCTTC | CASSYSRQSGSGYTF
NA | TRBJ2-2 | NA | TRBV9 | TGTGCCTCAGGCAGCAGGAACACCGGGGAGCTGTTTTTT | CASGSRNTGELFF
NA | TRBJ1-2 | NA | TRBV5-1 | TGCGCCAGCAGCCTCCGCTACGAGGCTAACTATGGCTACACCTTC | CASSLRYEANYGYTF
NA | TRBJ1-1 | NA | TRBV18 | TGTGCCAGCTCACCACGGGCGATGAGCACTGAAGCTTTCTTT | CASSPRAMSTEAFF
once | TRBJ2-7 | NA | TRBV30 | TGTGCCTGGAGTGTAGCAGAGGGGTACTACGAGCAGTACTTC | CAWSVAEGYYEQYF